The 13 T cell receptor beta chains below all came from one sample that was sequenced in a study of cytomegalovirus exposure and HLA in healthy donors. The PCR was carried out with 60 Vbeta primers and 13 Jbeta primers. Data came from immunoSEQ multiplex PCR; TCRdb stores just in-frame clones and leaves some out. The sample lists 130,000 to 150,000 clones; about 80% were seen once. Sequenced sample: PBMCs. The receptors were gathered from a man between 40 and 49 years old in good health and CMV-seronegative.

This clone appeared a single time. The chain is built from TRBV7-2 and TRBJ1-2, with D perhaps matching TRBD1 (6 bases). The CDR3 is 17 amino acids. V lost 1 base to trimming and J lost 2 bases, with 17 bases between them. Germline V gene data show CDR1 as SGHTA and CDR2 as FQGNSA. The CDR3 region has the DNA TGTGCCAGCAGCTTAGTCCCGGACAGATTCTCCAACTATGGCTACACCTTC. It yields the protein CASSLVPDRFSNYGYTF.

The rearrangement links TRBV12-5 to TRBJ2-7; the match to TRBD1 covers 9 bases. V was clipped by 3 bases and J by 4 bases; unmatched bases: 4. The length of the CDR3 is 14 residues. Germline V gives CDR1 LGHNT, CDR2 FRNRAP. CDR3 in DNA: TGTGCTAGTGGTTTAACAGGGGGCCAGTACGAGCAGTACTTC. It codes for CASGLTGGQYEQYF.

This chain joins TRBV5-8 and TRBJ1-1; 9 nucleotides line up with TRBD1. CDR1 is SGHTS, CDR2 YDEGEE, per germline. This CDR3 has 16 amino acids. V shed 4 bases, J shed 3 bases, and the junction held 10 bases outside the gene matches. The CDR3 DNA is TGTGCCAGCAGCGTACGGGACAGGGAAGTGCACACTGAAGCTTTCTTT. Protein sequence: CASSVRDREVHTEAFF.

The chain employs TRBV9 and TRBJ1-1, with D possibly TRBD1 on 5 matching bases. The CDR3 is made up of 15 amino acids. Germline values: CDR1 SGDLS, CDR2 YYNGEE. With 2 bases removed from V and 3 bases from J, the gap between germline ends came to 14 bases. CDR3 DNA: TGTGCCAGCAGCGTGAAACCAACGGGGGACACTGAAGCTTTCTTT. Translated, it gives CASSVKPTGDTEAFF.

This chain connects TRBV28 to TRBJ2-7; TRBD2 is a possible D gene (6 bases). From germline, CDR1 is MDHEN and CDR2 SYDVKM. With 2 bases removed from V and 0 bases from J, the gap between germline ends came to 11 bases. CDR3 size: 15 residues. DNA for the CDR3: TGTGCCAGCAGTTTAGAGGGGACTTTCTCCTACGAGCAGTACTTC. Its protein product is CASSLEGTFSYEQYF.

Note on this clone: Other DNA sequences in the sample encode the same CDR3. CDR3 sequence (DNA): TGTGCCAGCAGCCTAATTGATTCACCCCTCCACTTT. Translating gives CASSLIDSPLHF. The rearrangement joins TRBV6-1 to TRBJ1-6; D gene uncertain. The germline V and J ends were trimmed by 6 bases and 8 bases, with 8 bases remaining between them. The CDR3 covers 12 residues. Germline V gene lookup returns CDR1 MNHNS and CDR2 SASEGT.

The V gene is TRBV7-6, the J gene TRBJ1-6; TRBD1 might be the D (5 bases). The length of the CDR3 is 15 residues. Germline CDR1 SGHVS, CDR2 FNYEAQ. Trimming left V 1 base short and J 10 bases short, with 14 bases between. CDR3 residues: CASSLDFQGLSPLHF. The DNA of the CDR3 is TGTGCCAGCAGCTTAGACTTTCAGGGATTATCACCCCTCCACTTT.

The CDR3 nucleotides are TGTGCCAGCAGCGTTGCGGGGGTGGGAAATACGCAGTATTTT. This codes for CASSVAGVGNTQYF. The J gene is TRBJ2-3, the V gene TRBV5-4; 7 nucleotides align to TRBD2. Germline CDR1 is SGHNT and CDR2 is YYREEE (reference sequence). The CDR3 length is 14 residues. J was trimmed by 7 bases and V by 4 bases; bases with no gene match: 9. Combining the CDR3 with reference TRBV5-4 and TRBJ2-3 gives the whole variable domain ETGVTQSPTHLIKTRGQQVTLRCSSQSGHNTVSWYQQALGQGPQFIFQYYREEENGRGNFPPRFSGLQFPNYSSELNVNALELDDSALYLCASSVAGVGNTQYFGPGTRLTVL.

In DNA form, the CDR3 reads TGCGCCAGCAGCTTGGGGGGACAGGGGCTTAACCAAGAGACCCAGTACTTC. Amino acids: CASSLGGQGLNQETQYF. The chain couples TRBV5-1 to TRBJ2-5, with 10 bases lining up with TRBD1. V was pared by 0 bases and J by 0 bases, with 5 bases of the junction left unmatched. The germline V gene has CDR1 SGHRS and CDR2 YFSETQ. The CDR3 is made up of 17 amino acids.

This chain joins TRBV5-1 and TRBJ2-7; tentative D call: TRBD1 (6 bases). Germline assignment: CDR1 SGHRS and CDR2 YFSETQ. There are 14 residues in the CDR3. Trimming shortened V by 4 bases and J by 2 bases, and 13 bases separated the two germline ends. In DNA form, the CDR3 reads TGCGCCAGCAGCCTCGCCGGGACAACCTACGAGCAGTACTTC. It codes for CASSLAGTTYEQYF.

V is TRBV10-3 and J is TRBJ1-3, with unresolved D. Per germline, CDR1 ENHRY and CDR2 SYGVKD. The CDR3 has 14 residues. With 2 bases removed from V and 1 base from J, the gap between germline ends came to 6 bases. The CDR3 region has the DNA TGTGCCATCAGTGAGGCGGGTTCTGGAAACACCATATATTTT. It codes for CAISEAGSGNTIYF.

The V and J genes are TRBV25-1 and TRBJ1-1, with 10 bases that match TRBD1. This CDR3 is built from 13 residues. Germline V CDR1 and CDR2: MGHDK, SYGVNS. With V trimmed by 4 bases and J by 4 bases, 0 bases remained unmatched. DNA of the CDR3: TGTGCCAGCAGTGGGACAGGGGGCACTGAAGCTTTCTTT. Translated: CASSGTGGTEAFF.

V usage is TRBV7-2 and J usage is TRBJ2-7, with a tentative D call TRBD2 (6 bases). In germline, CDR1 is SGHTA, CDR2 FQGNSA. This CDR3 comprises 16 residues. Trimming took off 2 bases at V and 4 bases at J, with 18 bases between the two ends. CDR3 loop: CASSLMGGRGGYEQYF. CDR3 coding DNA: TGTGCCAGCAGCTTAATGGGGGGAAGGGGAGGATACGAGCAGTACTTC.